These 20 T cell receptor beta chains share one sample of origin, sequenced in a study of T cell repertoires in cytomegalovirus infection (dated 2019 in TCRdb). The treatment or condition tag for this specimen amounts to: in vitro stimulation with specific CMV peptide epitopes to enrich CMV-specific T cells. The listed sequencing device is Illumina HiSeq 1500. TCRdb itself trimmed the public reads at Q25 with fastp, ran MiXCR and retained productive beta chains. Duplicate CDR3 protein sequences are folded into a single record with the most common DNA and genes. In this sample the table shows about 110,000 distinct CDR3 sequences, about 30% of which occur a single time. The ten largest clones capture roughly 81% of the sample. These receptors have no known antigen. The sequences come from CD8+ T cells from cultured PBMCs, collected from culture after CMV antigen stimulation. The receptors originated from a human donor in good health (CMV status not recorded). Some clones in this sample may be carry-over from other donors' samples.

This clonotype turned up a few times. The genes are TRBV15 and TRBJ1-6, with D possibly matching TRBD1 (6 bases). The germline V gene encodes CDR1 LNHNV and CDR2 YYDKDF (reference sequence). The CDR3 loop spans 17 amino acids. The V end was cut by 0 bases, the J end by 5 bases, with 14 bases between. CDR3 in DNA: TGTGCCACCAGCAGAGATCGCCAGGCAGGGGATAATTCACCCCTCCACTTT. Translating gives CATSRDRQAGDNSPLHF.

V gene TRBV28 combines with J gene TRBJ2-7; 7 bases fit TRBD2. CDR1 and CDR2 (germline): MDHEN, SYDVKM. Trimming removed 6 bases from V and 6 bases from J; junction bases left unmatched: 11. The CDR3 is made up of 14 amino acids. In DNA form, the CDR3 reads TGTGCCAGCAGCCTAAGCGGGACGTCCAGCGAGCAGTACTTC. Its translation: CASSLSGTSSEQYF. The variable domain in full, with the rest retrieved from reference TRBV28 and TRBJ2-7, is DVKVTQSSRYLVKRTGEKVFLECVQDMDHENMFWYRQDPGLGLRLIYFSYDVKMKEKGDIPEGYSVSREKKERFSLILESASTNQTSMYLCASSLSGTSSEQYFGPGTRLTVT.

This clonotype has only one observation. The J gene is TRBJ2-3, the V gene TRBV9, with 7 bases fitting TRBD2. The CDR3 length is 14 residues. The germline V gene has CDR1 SGDLS and CDR2 YYNGEE. The ends lost 9 bases at V and 6 bases at J; junction bases unmatched: 13. The DNA for the CDR3 is TGTGCCACCAGAGTAGCGGGCCCCAATGATACGCAGTATTTT. This sequence encodes CATRVAGPNDTQYF.

The chain is built from TRBV5-4 and TRBJ2-3; the D is unclear. This CDR3 comprises 13 residues. CDR1 SGHNT and CDR2 YYREEE come from the germline V gene (reference sequence). V lost 2 bases and J 4 bases, leaving 8 bases between the germline ends. The CDR3 here is CASSLFHADTQYF. The CDR3 region has the DNA TGTGCCAGCAGCTTATTCCATGCAGATACGCAGTATTTT.

This clonotype was detected only a few times. The J gene is TRBJ1-2, the V gene TRBV20-1, with TRBD1 identical over 8 bases. The CDR3 runs 15 residues. Per germline, CDR1 DFQATT and CDR2 SNEGSKA (reference sequence). Germline trimming cut 5 bases from V and 3 bases from J; bases unmatched to any gene: 11. CDR3 nucleotide sequence: TGCAGTGCTGATTCGGGGCAGGGGGCAGACTATGGCTACACCTTC. Protein product: CSADSGQGADYGYTF.

J is TRBJ2-2 and V is TRBV27; TRBD2 might be the D (5 bases). Trimming took 6 bases from V and 8 from J, leaving 16 bases between them. Germline assignment: CDR1 MNHEY and CDR2 SMNVEV (reference sequence). The CDR3 extends over 14 amino acids. CDR3 sequence reads: CASSPQTTGGELFF. The CDR3 DNA is TGTGCCAGCAGCCCCCAGACCACGGGAGGGGAGCTGTTTTTT.

This rearrangement joins TRBV20-1 to TRBJ2-1; 9 bases map to TRBD1. The CDR3 has 15 amino acids. Germline CDR1 is DFQATT and CDR2 is SNEGSKA (reference sequence). Trimming took 0 bases from V and 8 from J; bases not matched to a gene: 8. The CDR3 DNA follows: TGCAGTGCTAGAGAGGGACAGGGTTTTTTGGATGAGCAGTTCTTC. Translating it yields CSAREGQGFLDEQFF.

The CDR3 loop reads CASSFLQGVAFF. The DNA of the CDR3 is TGTGCCAGCAGCTTCTTACAGGGGGTGGCTTTCTTT. The chain is built from TRBV7-9 and TRBJ1-1, with 8 bases that match TRBD1. CDR3 length: 12 residues. The germline CDR1 and CDR2 sequences are SEHNR and FQNEAQ (reference sequence). The V and J ends lost 3 bases and 11 bases, in that order; junction bases with no gene match: 5.

This chain links TRBV6-1 with TRBJ2-7; no clear D. Germline V CDR1 and CDR2: MNHNS, SASEGT. Trimming took off 4 bases at V and 1 base at J, with 8 bases between the two ends. This CDR3 region has 13 residues. This CDR3 is CASSAPASYEQYF. CDR3 nucleotides: TGTGCCAGCAGTGCGCCGGCTTCCTACGAGCAGTACTTC.

The gene calls are TRBV12-3 or TRBV12-4 and TRBJ1-5, with 7 bases matching TRBD1. The CDR3 contains 12 residues. V was clipped by 5 bases and J by 6 bases; unmatched bases: 1. The CDR3 bases are TGTGCCAGCAGTGACAGGGTTCAGCCCCAGCATTTT. Translated: CASSDRVQPQHF.

This rearrangement joins TRBV5-1 to TRBJ1-6, with D perhaps matching TRBD1 (5 bases). The CDR3 extends over 13 amino acids. The V end was cut by 1 base, the J end by 12 bases, with 11 bases between. Germline V CDR1 and CDR2: SGHRS, YFSETQ. CDR3 sequence: CASSLKGLLPLHF. The CDR3, as DNA: TGCGCCAGCAGCTTGAAGGGGTTGTTACCCCTCCACTTT.

V is TRBV7-9 and J is TRBJ1-2, with a weak D call TRBD1 (5 bases). This CDR3 spans 15 amino acids. Looked up from germline, CDR1 is SEHNR and CDR2 is FQNEAQ (reference sequence). Trimming stripped 0 bases from V and 7 bases from J, with 15 bases between. The CDR3 protein is CASSLAPFDGAGYTF. Here the CDR3 DNA reads TGTGCCAGCAGCTTAGCCCCTTTTGATGGGGCTGGCTACACCTTC. The variable domain in full, completed from reference TRBV7-9 and TRBJ1-2, reads DTGVSQNPRHKITKRGQNVTFRCDPISEHNRLYWYRQTLGQGPEFLTYFQNEAQLEKSRLLSDRFSAERPKGSFSTLEIQRTEQGDSAMYLCASSLAPFDGAGYTFGSGTRLTVV.

The chain uses TRBV9 and TRBJ2-4; tentatively, D is TRBD2 (6 bases). Germline values: CDR1 SGDLS, CDR2 YYNGEE. Deletions cut 6 bases from V and 1 base from J, with 11 bases between. CDR3 length: 14 amino acids. CDR3 DNA: TGTGCCAGCACCCGGGGGTTGGCCAAAAACATTCAGTACTTC. This codes for CASTRGLAKNIQYF.

The chain recombines TRBV4-1 with TRBJ1-2; TRBD1 matches 8 bases. The CDR3 is 15 residues long. Germline V gives CDR1 MGHRA, CDR2 YSYEKL. V lost 4 bases, J lost 0 bases, and 4 bases stayed unmatched. CDR3 amino acids: CASSPTDRANYGYTF. The CDR3, as DNA: TGCGCCAGCAGCCCCACGGACAGGGCTAACTATGGCTACACCTTC.

The chain is built from TRBV2 and TRBJ2-1; 10 nucleotides agree with TRBD2. CDR1 SNHLY and CDR2 FYNNEI come from the germline V gene. The trim removed 2 bases at V and 0 bases at J, leaving 4 bases unmatched. This CDR3 has 17 amino acids. The CDR3 loop reads CASSELAGVPSYNEQFF. The DNA of the CDR3 is TGTGCCAGCAGTGAACTAGCGGGGGTCCCCTCCTACAATGAGCAGTTCTTC.

This clonotype was counted a few times. The DNA of the CDR3 is TGTGCCAGCAGCTATGGGACAGGGCTGTACGAGCAGTACTTC. It codes for CASSYGTGLYEQYF. V gene TRBV11-2 combines with J gene TRBJ2-7; 9 nucleotides align to TRBD1. The CDR3 has 14 residues. Germline CDR1 reads SGHAT; CDR2 reads FQNNGV. V was pared by 4 bases and J by 4 bases, with 5 bases of the junction left unmatched.

This clonotype was seen at least ten times. V is TRBV7-8 and J is TRBJ2-1; 16 bases agree with TRBD2. The CDR3 runs to 18 residues. V trimming: 5 bases; J trimming: 5 bases; junction bases outside the gene matches: 9. The germline V gene encodes CDR1 SGHVS and CDR2 FQNEAQ. Here the CDR3 DNA reads TGTGCCAGCAGCCCCGGGACTAGCGGGGGGGCTTCACACAATGAGCAGTTCTTC. Translated, it gives CASSPGTSGGASHNEQFF.

V is TRBV19 and J is TRBJ2-1; 11 bases fit TRBD2. V lost 4 bases to trimming and J lost 0 bases; unmatched junction nucleotides: 2. Germline CDR1 is LNHDA and CDR2 is SQIVND (reference sequence). The CDR3 covers 16 residues. The CDR3 DNA sequence: TGTGCCAGTAGTACCCTAGCGGGGGGCTCCTACAATGAGCAGTTCTTC. Translation: CASSTLAGGSYNEQFF. The whole variable domain, filled in from reference TRBV19 and TRBJ2-1, reads DGGITQSPKYLFRKEGQNVTLSCEQNLNHDAMYWYRQDPGQGLRLIYYSQIVNDFQKGDIAEGYSVSREKKESFPLTVTSAQKNPTAFYLCASSTLAGGSYNEQFFGPGTRLTVL.

The chain uses TRBV13 and TRBJ1-1, with unresolved D. CDR1 and CDR2 (germline): PRHDT, FYEKMQ (reference sequence). Trimming pared 5 bases from V and 5 bases from J, leaving 12 bases between. This CDR3 contains 13 residues. The CDR3 protein is CASSPPIVTEAFF. The CDR3 nucleotides read TGTGCCAGCAGCCCCCCGATTGTTACTGAAGCTTTCTTT.

V usage is TRBV13 and J usage is TRBJ2-1; no clear D. The CDR3 contains 13 residues. Germline loops: CDR1 PRHDT, CDR2 FYEKMQ (reference sequence). V was trimmed by 1 base and J by 6 bases, leaving 7 bases between them. Here the CDR3 reads CASSLDSTNEQFF. In DNA, the CDR3 is TGTGCCAGCAGCTTAGACTCCACCAATGAGCAGTTCTTC.